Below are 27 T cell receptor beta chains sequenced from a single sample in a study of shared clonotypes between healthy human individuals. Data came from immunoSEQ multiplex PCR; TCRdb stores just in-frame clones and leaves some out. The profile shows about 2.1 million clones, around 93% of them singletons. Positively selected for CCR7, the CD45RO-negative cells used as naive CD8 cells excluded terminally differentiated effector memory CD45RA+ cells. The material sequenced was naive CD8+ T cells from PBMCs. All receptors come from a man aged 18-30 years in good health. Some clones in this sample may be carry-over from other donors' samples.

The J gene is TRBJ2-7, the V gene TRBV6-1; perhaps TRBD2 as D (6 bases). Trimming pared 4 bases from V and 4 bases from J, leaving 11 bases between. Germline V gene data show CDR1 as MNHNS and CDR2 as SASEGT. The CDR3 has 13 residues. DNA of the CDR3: TGTGCCAGCAGTGCTAGGAGGGAGTACGAGCAGTACTTC. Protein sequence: CASSARREYEQYF.

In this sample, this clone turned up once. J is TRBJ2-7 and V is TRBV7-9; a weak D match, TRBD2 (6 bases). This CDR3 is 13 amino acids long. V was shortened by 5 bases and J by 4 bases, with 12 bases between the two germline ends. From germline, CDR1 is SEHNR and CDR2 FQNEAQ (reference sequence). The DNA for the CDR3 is TGTGCCAGCAGCCTCAGTCGGGGGTACGAGCAGTACTTC. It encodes CASSLSRGYEQYF. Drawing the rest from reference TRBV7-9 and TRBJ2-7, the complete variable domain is DTGVSQNPRHKITKRGQNVTFRCDPISEHNRLYWYRQTLGQGPEFLTYFQNEAQLEKSRLLSDRFSAERPKGSFSTLEIQRTEQGDSAMYLCASSLSRGYEQYFGPGTRLTVT.

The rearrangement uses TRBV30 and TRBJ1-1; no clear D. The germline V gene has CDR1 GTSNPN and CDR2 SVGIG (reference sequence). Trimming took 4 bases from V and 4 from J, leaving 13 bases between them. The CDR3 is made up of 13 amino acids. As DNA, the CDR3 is TGTGCCTGGACTTATACGACGGGCACTGAAGCTTTCTTT. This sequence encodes CAWTYTTGTEAFF.

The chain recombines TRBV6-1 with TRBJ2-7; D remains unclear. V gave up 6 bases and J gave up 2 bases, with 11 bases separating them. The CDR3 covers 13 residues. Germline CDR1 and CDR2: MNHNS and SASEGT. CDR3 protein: CASRDDMPYEQYF. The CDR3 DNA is TGTGCCAGCAGGGACGACATGCCCTACGAGCAGTACTTC.

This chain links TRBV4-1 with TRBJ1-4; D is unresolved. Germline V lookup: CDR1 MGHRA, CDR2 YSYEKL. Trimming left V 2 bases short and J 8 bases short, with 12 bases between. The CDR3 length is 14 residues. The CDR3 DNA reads TGCGCCAGCAGCCAACTAGAAGGTGAGGAAAAACTGTTTTTT. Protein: CASSQLEGEEKLFF.

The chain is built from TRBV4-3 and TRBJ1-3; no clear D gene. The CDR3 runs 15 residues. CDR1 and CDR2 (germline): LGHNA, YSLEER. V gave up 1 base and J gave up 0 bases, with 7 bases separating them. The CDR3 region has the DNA TGCGCCAGCAGCCAAGTCATGAGCTCTGGAAACACCATATATTTT. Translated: CASSQVMSSGNTIYF.

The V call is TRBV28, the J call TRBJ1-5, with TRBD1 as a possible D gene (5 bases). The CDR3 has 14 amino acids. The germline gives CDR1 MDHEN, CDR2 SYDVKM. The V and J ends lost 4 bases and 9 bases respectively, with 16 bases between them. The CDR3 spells CASSSRQLRGPQHF. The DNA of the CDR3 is TGTGCCAGCAGTTCCCGACAGCTTCGAGGGCCCCAGCATTTT. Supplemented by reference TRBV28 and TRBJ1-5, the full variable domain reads DVKVTQSSRYLVKRTGEKVFLECVQDMDHENMFWYRQDPGLGLRLIYFSYDVKMKEKGDIPEGYSVSREKKERFSLILESASTNQTSMYLCASSSRQLRGPQHFGDGTRLSIL.

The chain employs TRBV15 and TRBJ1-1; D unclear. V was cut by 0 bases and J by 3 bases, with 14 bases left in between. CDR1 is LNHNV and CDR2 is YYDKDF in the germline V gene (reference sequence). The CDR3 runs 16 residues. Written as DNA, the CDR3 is TGTGCCACCAGCAGAGAAGGAGGGCTTAGGGACACTGAAGCTTTCTTT. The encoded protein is CATSREGGLRDTEAFF.

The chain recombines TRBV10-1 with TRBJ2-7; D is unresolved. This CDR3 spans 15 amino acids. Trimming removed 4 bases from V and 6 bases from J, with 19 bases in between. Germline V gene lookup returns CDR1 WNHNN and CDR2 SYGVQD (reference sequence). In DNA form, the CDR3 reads TGCGCCAGCAGTGGCAGTTACGGAAATGGCTTCGAGCAGTACTTC. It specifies CASSGSYGNGFEQYF.

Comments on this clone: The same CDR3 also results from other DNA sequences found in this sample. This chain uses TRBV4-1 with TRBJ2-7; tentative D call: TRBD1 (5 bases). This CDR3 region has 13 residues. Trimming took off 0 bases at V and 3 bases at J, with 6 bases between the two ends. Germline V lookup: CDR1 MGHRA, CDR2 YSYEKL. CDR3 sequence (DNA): TGCGCCAGCAGCCAAGATCAGGGCTACGAGCAGTACTTC. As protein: CASSQDQGYEQYF.

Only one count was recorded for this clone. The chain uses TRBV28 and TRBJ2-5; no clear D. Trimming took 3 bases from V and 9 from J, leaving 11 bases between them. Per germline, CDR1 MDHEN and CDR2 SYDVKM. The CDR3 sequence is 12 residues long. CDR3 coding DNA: TGTGCCAGCAGTTTTAATGTTTGGCCCCAGTACTTC. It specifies CASSFNVWPQYF.

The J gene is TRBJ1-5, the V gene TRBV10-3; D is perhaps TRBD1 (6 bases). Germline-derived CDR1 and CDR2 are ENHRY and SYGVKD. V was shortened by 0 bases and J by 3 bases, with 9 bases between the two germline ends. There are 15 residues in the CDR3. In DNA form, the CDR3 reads TGTGCCATCAGTGAGTCTGGGACACTCAATCAGCCCCAGCATTTT. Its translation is CAISESGTLNQPQHF.

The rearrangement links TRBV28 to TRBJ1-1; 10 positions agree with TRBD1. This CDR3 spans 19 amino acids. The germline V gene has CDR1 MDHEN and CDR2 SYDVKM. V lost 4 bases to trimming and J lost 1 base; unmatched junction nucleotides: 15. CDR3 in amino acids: CASSSYLTGTGVPNTEAFF. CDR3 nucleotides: TGTGCCAGCAGTTCCTACCTCACCGGGACAGGGGTGCCGAACACTGAAGCTTTCTTT.

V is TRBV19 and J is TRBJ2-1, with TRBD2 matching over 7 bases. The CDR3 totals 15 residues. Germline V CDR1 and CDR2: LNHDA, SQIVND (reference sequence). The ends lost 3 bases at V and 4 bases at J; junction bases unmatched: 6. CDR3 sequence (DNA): TGTGCCAGTAGTATTATGAGCGGGAAATACAATGAGCAGTTCTTC. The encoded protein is CASSIMSGKYNEQFF.

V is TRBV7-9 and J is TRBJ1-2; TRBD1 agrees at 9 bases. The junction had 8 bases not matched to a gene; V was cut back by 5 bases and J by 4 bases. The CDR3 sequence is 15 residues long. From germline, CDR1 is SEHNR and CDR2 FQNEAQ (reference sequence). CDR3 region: CASSPPGQGIYGYTF. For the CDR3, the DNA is TGTGCCAGCAGCCCTCCGGGACAGGGTATCTATGGCTACACCTTC. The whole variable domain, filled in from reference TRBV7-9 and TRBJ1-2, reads DTGVSQNPRHKITKRGQNVTFRCDPISEHNRLYWYRQTLGQGPEFLTYFQNEAQLEKSRLLSDRFSAERPKGSFSTLEIQRTEQGDSAMYLCASSPPGQGIYGYTFGSGTRLTVV.

The CDR3 DNA reads as TGTGCCAGCATAGGGGGCGGTCGGGAGCAGTACTTC. Protein sequence: CASIGGGREQYF. The rearrangement links TRBV27 to TRBJ2-7; 7 positions match TRBD1. The J segment lost 7 bases and the V segment lost 7 bases, leaving 7 bases of the junction unmatched. CDR1 MNHEY and CDR2 SMNVEV come from the germline V gene (reference sequence). There are 12 residues in the CDR3.

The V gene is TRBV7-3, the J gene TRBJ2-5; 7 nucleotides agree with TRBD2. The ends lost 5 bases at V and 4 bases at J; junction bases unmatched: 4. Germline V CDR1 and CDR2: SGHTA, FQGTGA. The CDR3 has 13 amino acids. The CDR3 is CASSPPSGETQYF. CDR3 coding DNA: TGTGCCAGCAGCCCCCCTAGCGGAGAGACCCAGTACTTC.

CDR3 coding DNA: TGTGCCAGCAGCTTTCCGATGGAGTATAAGAACACTGAAGCTTTCTTT. It translates to CASSFPMEYKNTEAFF. The chain joins TRBV7-9 to TRBJ1-1; D is ambiguous. The germline CDR1 and CDR2 sequences are SEHNR and FQNEAQ (reference sequence). The CDR3 length is 16 residues. V was shortened by 3 bases and J by 1 base, with 15 bases between the two germline ends.

The CDR3 nucleotides read TGTGCCAGCAGCTTGGCCCTAGCGGGAACCTACGAGCAGTACTTC. Translated: CASSLALAGTYEQYF. The chain combines TRBV5-4 with TRBJ2-7, with 9 bases fitting TRBD2. J was trimmed by 2 bases and V by 0 bases; bases with no gene match: 3. Germline V gene lookup returns CDR1 SGHNT and CDR2 YYREEE (reference sequence). The CDR3 has 15 residues.

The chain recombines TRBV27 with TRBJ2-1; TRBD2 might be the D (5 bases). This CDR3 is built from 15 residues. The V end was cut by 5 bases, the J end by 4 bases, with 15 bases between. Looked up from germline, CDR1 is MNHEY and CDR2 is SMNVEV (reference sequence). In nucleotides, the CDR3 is TGTGCCAGCAGTCCCATACCGACTACTTACAATGAGCAGTTCTTC. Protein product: CASSPIPTTYNEQFF.

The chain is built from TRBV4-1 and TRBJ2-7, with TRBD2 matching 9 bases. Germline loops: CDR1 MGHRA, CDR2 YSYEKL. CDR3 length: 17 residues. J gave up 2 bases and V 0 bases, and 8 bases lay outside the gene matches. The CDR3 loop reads CASSQETLVAGAYEQYF. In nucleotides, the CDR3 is TGCGCCAGCAGCCAAGAGACCCTAGTAGCGGGAGCCTACGAGCAGTACTTC.

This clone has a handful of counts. The CDR3: CAWSLQGDNEKLFF. In DNA, the CDR3 is TGTGCCTGGAGTCTCCAGGGGGACAATGAAAAACTGTTTTTT. The rearrangement joins TRBV30 to TRBJ1-4, with TRBD1 matching 7 bases. J lost 5 bases, V lost 2 bases, and 5 bases had no gene match. Germline lookup yields CDR1 GTSNPN and CDR2 SVGIG (reference sequence). The CDR3 has 14 residues.

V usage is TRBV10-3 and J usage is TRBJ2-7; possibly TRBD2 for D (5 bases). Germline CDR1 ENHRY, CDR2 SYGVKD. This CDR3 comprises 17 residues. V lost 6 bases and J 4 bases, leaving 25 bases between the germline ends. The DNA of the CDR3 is TGTGCCATCAGCCTCGGGGTCCGGCAGGATGATTTTTACGAGCAGTACTTC. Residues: CAISLGVRQDDFYEQYF.

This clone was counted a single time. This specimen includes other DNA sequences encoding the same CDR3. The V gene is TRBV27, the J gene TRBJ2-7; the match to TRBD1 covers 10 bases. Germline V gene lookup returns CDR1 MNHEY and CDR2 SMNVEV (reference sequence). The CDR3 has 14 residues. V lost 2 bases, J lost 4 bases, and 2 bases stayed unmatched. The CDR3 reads CASSLRTGGYEQYF. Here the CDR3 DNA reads TGTGCCAGCAGTTTACGGACAGGGGGTTACGAGCAGTACTTC.

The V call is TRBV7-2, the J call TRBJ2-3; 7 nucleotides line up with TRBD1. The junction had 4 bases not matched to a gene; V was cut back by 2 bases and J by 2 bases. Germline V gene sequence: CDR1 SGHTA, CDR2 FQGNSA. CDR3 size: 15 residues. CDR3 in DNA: TGTGCCAGCAGCTTACACAGGGGACACACAGATACGCAGTATTTT. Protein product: CASSLHRGHTDTQYF.

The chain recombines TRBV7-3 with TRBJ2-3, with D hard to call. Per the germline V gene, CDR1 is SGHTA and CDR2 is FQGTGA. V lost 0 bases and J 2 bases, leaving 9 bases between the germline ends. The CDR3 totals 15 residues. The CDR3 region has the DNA TGTGCCAGCAGCTTAACGGCAGGTAACACAGATACGCAGTATTTT. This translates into CASSLTAGNTDTQYF.

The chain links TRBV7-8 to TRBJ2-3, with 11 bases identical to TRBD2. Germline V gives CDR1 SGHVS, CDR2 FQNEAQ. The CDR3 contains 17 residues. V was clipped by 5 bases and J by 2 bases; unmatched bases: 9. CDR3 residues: CASSIVLAGGPTDTQYF. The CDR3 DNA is TGTGCCAGCAGCATAGTCTTAGCGGGAGGGCCCACAGATACGCAGTATTTT.